The 24 T cell receptor beta chains below come from one sample, sequenced in a study of cytomegalovirus exposure and HLA in healthy donors. 13 Jbeta primers and 60 Vbeta primers were used for the PCR. Data came from immunoSEQ multiplex PCR; TCRdb stores just in-frame clones and leaves some out. Among over 60,000 clones listed, about three quarters were seen once. Sample: PBMCs. These receptors came from a woman aged 25-40 years in good health and CMV-seropositive.

V usage is TRBV5-8 and J usage is TRBJ2-2, with 9 positions matching TRBD1. CDR1 and CDR2 (germline): SGHTS, YDEGEE. J lost 1 base, V lost 6 bases, and 4 bases had no gene match. This CDR3 has 15 residues. As DNA, the CDR3 is TGTGCCAGCAACCCGGACAGGGGGAACACCGGGGAGCTGTTTTTT. This translates into CASNPDRGNTGELFF.

The chain employs TRBV7-9 and TRBJ2-7; D is perhaps TRBD2 (6 bases). This CDR3 region has 15 residues. CDR1 and CDR2 from the germline V gene are SEHNR and FQNEAQ (reference sequence). V was trimmed by 0 bases and J by 3 bases, leaving 12 bases between them. CDR3 in DNA: TGTGCCAGCAGCTTAGCGCAAGGGAGGTACTACGAGCAGTACTTC. Translated, it gives CASSLAQGRYYEQYF.

This chain uses TRBV6-1 with TRBJ1-1; D is perhaps TRBD1 (6 bases). There are 12 residues in the CDR3. V was cut by 8 bases and J by 4 bases, with 11 bases left in between. CDR1 and CDR2 (germline): MNHNS, SASEGT. CDR3 bases: TGTGCCAGCGGGACAATCGGCACTGAAGCTTTCTTT. Protein: CASGTIGTEAFF.

The chain carries TRBV20-1 and TRBJ1-3; a weak D match, TRBD1 (6 bases). The ends were cut back, 1 base at V and 9 bases at J, with 7 bases in the middle. Germline V gives CDR1 DFQATT, CDR2 SNEGSKA (reference sequence). The CDR3 is 11 amino acids. The CDR3 sequence is CSARVGGTIYF. The CDR3 nucleotides read TGCAGTGCTAGAGTAGGGGGCACCATATATTTT.

The J gene is TRBJ2-4, the V gene TRBV14, with 8 bases matching TRBD1. CDR1 SGHDN and CDR2 FVKESK come from the germline V gene. V lost 0 bases, J lost 6 bases, and 4 bases stayed unmatched. The CDR3 is 15 residues long. Here the CDR3 DNA reads TGTGCCAGCAGCCAAGATCAGGGGGCGGTAAACATTCAGTACTTC. This encodes CASSQDQGAVNIQYF. Based on the CDR3 plus reference TRBV14 and TRBJ2-4, the full variable domain is EAGVTQFPSHSVIEKGQTVTLRCDPISGHDNLYWYRRVMGKEIKFLLHFVKESKQDESGMPNNRFLAERTGGTYSTLKVQPAELEDSGVYFCASSQDQGAVNIQYFGAGTRLSVL.

This chain joins TRBV6-1 and TRBJ2-2, with 16 bases identical to TRBD2. The CDR3 extends over 15 amino acids. Trimming at V came to 6 bases and at J to 7 bases, leaving 2 bases not matched to a gene. Per germline, CDR1 MNHNS and CDR2 SASEGT. In DNA form, the CDR3 reads TGTGCCAGCAGGGGACTAGCGGGAGGGGGCGGGGAGCTGTTTTTT. This sequence encodes CASRGLAGGGGELFF.

CDR3 amino acids: CASSSGTSIPRGELFF. CDR3 DNA: TGTGCCAGCAGCTCCGGAACATCAATCCCCAGGGGGGAGCTGTTTTTT. This chain uses TRBV7-6 with TRBJ2-2; no firm D call. Germline CDR1 reads SGHVS; CDR2 reads FNYEAQ. V was clipped by 4 bases and J by 8 bases, with 20 bases between them. The CDR3 runs to 16 residues.

The chain joins TRBV9 to TRBJ2-3; D unclear. The ends were cut back, 4 bases at V and 8 bases at J, with 5 bases in the middle. Germline CDR1 and CDR2: SGDLS and YYNGEE. CDR3 length equals 10 residues. The CDR3 bases are TGTGCCAGCAGCATCATTACGCAGTATTTT. Translation: CASSIITQYF.

The chain combines TRBV6-6 with TRBJ2-2; D ambiguous. The V end lost 2 bases, the J end lost 1 base, and 11 bases lay between the germline ends. The CDR3 has 16 residues. CDR1 MNHNY and CDR2 SVGAGI come from the germline V gene (reference sequence). CDR3 sequence (DNA): TGTGCCAGCAGTTACCCCTTACTCATGAACACCGGGGAGCTGTTTTTT. This sequence encodes CASSYPLLMNTGELFF.

The V call is TRBV5-1, the J call TRBJ2-3; a weak D match, TRBD2 (5 bases). There are 16 residues in the CDR3. In germline, CDR1 is SGHRS, CDR2 YFSETQ. Between the trimmed V and J ends, which lost 4 bases and 2 bases, there was a span of 17 bases. This CDR3 is CASSPGARADTDTQYF. In nucleotides, the CDR3 is TGCGCCAGCAGCCCAGGAGCGCGGGCCGACACAGATACGCAGTATTTT.

This clone came up once. This sequence joins TRBV7-3 and TRBJ2-7; tentative D call: TRBD2 (6 bases). Trimming removed 1 base from V and 6 bases from J, with 10 bases in between. This CDR3 has 13 residues. Germline assignment: CDR1 SGHTA and CDR2 FQGTGA. CDR3: CASSLRRGGEQYF. As DNA, the CDR3 is TGTGCCAGCAGCTTAAGGAGGGGCGGCGAGCAGTACTTC.

This chain joins TRBV27 and TRBJ2-7; 9 bases align to TRBD1. From germline, CDR1 is MNHEY and CDR2 SMNVEV (reference sequence). Germline trimming cut 2 bases from V and 0 bases from J; bases unmatched to any gene: 2. The CDR3 runs 15 residues. As DNA, the CDR3 is TGTGCCAGCAGTTTACGGGGACAGGGCTCCTACGAGCAGTACTTC. Residues: CASSLRGQGSYEQYF.

The CDR3 spells CASSPTCGTADEKLFF. CDR3 nucleotide sequence: TGTGCCAGCAGCCCCACCTGCGGGACTGCCGATGAAAAACTGTTTTTT. V gene TRBV12-1 combines with J gene TRBJ1-4. TRBV12-1 is deemed a pseudogene. There are 16 residues in the CDR3.

This clone occurred a few times. The chain employs TRBV18 and TRBJ1-6; D is unresolved. In germline, CDR1 is KGHSH, CDR2 LQKENI. The V end lost 5 bases, the J end lost 3 bases, and 8 bases lay between the germline ends. The CDR3 has 14 amino acids. The CDR3 loop is CASSSRGYNSPLHF. The CDR3 bases are TGTGCCAGCTCAAGCCGGGGCTATAATTCACCCCTCCACTTT.

The V call is TRBV2, the J call TRBJ2-7; D possibly corresponds to TRBD1 (6 bases). CDR1 is SNHLY and CDR2 is FYNNEI in the germline V gene. Trimming removed 4 bases at V and 5 bases at J, with 15 bases between. The CDR3 extends over 14 amino acids. The CDR3 region is CASSGGQGVDEQYF. The CDR3, as DNA: TGTGCCAGCAGTGGGGGACAAGGGGTAGACGAGCAGTACTTC.

Notes on this clone: The same CDR3 arises from other DNA sequences in this sample as well. The chain is built from TRBV5-1 and TRBJ2-1, with a tentative D call TRBD2 (6 bases). The CDR3 is 15 residues long. Per the germline V gene, CDR1 is SGHRS and CDR2 is YFSETQ. V lost 4 bases and J lost 4, with 15 bases in between. The chain's CDR3 is CASSNRIAAYNEQFF. For the CDR3, the DNA is TGCGCCAGCAGCAACCGAATAGCGGCATACAATGAGCAGTTCTTC.

The chain uses TRBV29-1 and TRBJ1-2, with 9 positions matching TRBD1. Losses at the gene ends were 6 bases for V and 1 base for J; bases not matched to a gene: 3. The CDR3 spans 13 residues. Germline values: CDR1 SQVTM, CDR2 ANQGSEA. CDR3 residues: CSVRDRDNYGYTF. The CDR3 region has the DNA TGCAGCGTCCGGGACAGGGATAACTATGGCTACACCTTC.

The J gene is TRBJ2-2, the V gene TRBV19, with 8 bases lining up with TRBD2. Per germline, CDR1 LNHDA and CDR2 SQIVND (reference sequence). V lost 5 bases, J lost 2 bases, and 7 bases stayed unmatched. The CDR3 covers 16 residues. The CDR3 spells CASSRLGTSNTGELFF. The CDR3 coding sequence is TGTGCCAGTAGTCGCCTCGGGACTAGTAACACCGGGGAGCTGTTTTTT.

The gene calls are TRBV9 and TRBJ2-7, with D perhaps TRBD2 (5 bases). The germline CDR1 and CDR2 sequences are SGDLS and YYNGEE. V lost 3 bases and J 1 base, leaving 11 bases between the germline ends. The CDR3 has 14 residues. The CDR3 DNA sequence: TGTGCCAGCAGCGCCCTACTAGGATCCTACGAGCAGTACTTC. The encoded protein is CASSALLGSYEQYF.

The chain's CDR3 is CSVVGVGADTEAFF. CDR3 DNA sequence: TGCAGCGTTGTGGGAGTGGGGGCCGACACTGAAGCTTTCTTT. The chain uses TRBV29-1 and TRBJ1-1; tentatively, D is TRBD1 (6 bases). V was pared by 4 bases and J by 3 bases, with 15 bases between. The CDR3 contains 14 residues. Per the germline V gene, CDR1 is SQVTM and CDR2 is ANQGSEA.

The rearrangement joins TRBV29-1 to TRBJ1-6; 7 bases map to TRBD1. Germline V gene sequence: CDR1 SQVTM, CDR2 ANQGSEA. The J segment lost 6 bases and the V segment lost 6 bases, leaving 5 bases of the junction unmatched. CDR3 length equals 13 residues. The CDR3: CSVGDRVNSPLHF. As DNA, the CDR3 is TGCAGCGTGGGTGACAGGGTTAATTCACCCCTCCACTTT.

The rearrangement uses TRBV2 and TRBJ2-5; 9 bases are shared with TRBD1. CDR1 and CDR2 from the germline V gene are SNHLY and FYNNEI. Trimming cost V 2 bases and J 5 bases; bases outside gene matches: 3. The CDR3 consists of 14 residues. The CDR3 loop reads CASSEYGQGETQYF. DNA of the CDR3: TGTGCCAGCAGTGAATATGGACAGGGGGAGACCCAGTACTTC.

The table lists this clone with a count of one. The genes are TRBV28 and TRBJ1-2; no firm D call. The length of the CDR3 is 12 residues. V lost 5 bases and J 8 bases, leaving 12 bases between the germline ends. The germline V gene has CDR1 MDHEN and CDR2 SYDVKM. The CDR3 region is CASSSGPEGYTF. Here the CDR3 DNA reads TGTGCCAGCAGTAGCGGACCGGAGGGCTACACCTTC.

V is TRBV29-1 and J is TRBJ2-1, with 12 bases aligning to TRBD2. Germline CDR1 and CDR2: SQVTM and ANQGSEA. The CDR3 contains 14 residues. V was clipped by 6 bases and J by 3 bases; unmatched bases: 3. The CDR3 DNA sequence: TGCAGCGTAGTGGGACTAGCGGGCTACAATGAGCAGTTCTTC. Its protein product is CSVVGLAGYNEQFF.